One and the same sample provided the 2 T cell receptor beta chains below, sequenced in a study of identical twins. TCRdb independently ran MiXCR on the 5' RACE reads; one entry per CDR3 protein. Found here are around 550,000 distinct CDR3 sequences, roughly 15% of them singletons; the top ten hold around 0.48%. This same sample was also part of a study on yellow fever vaccine responses in identical twins.

Sequencing was done on a sample of CD4+ T cells sorted from blood. These receptor sequences come from a woman aged 18-29 years in good health.

The rearrangement joins TRBV3-1 to TRBJ2-2; 9 bases match TRBD2. This CDR3 is 14 amino acids long. From germline, CDR1 is LGHDT and CDR2 YNNKEL (reference sequence). After removal of 3 bases from V and 6 bases from J, the junction contained 2 bases not matched to a gene. The DNA of the CDR3 is TGTGCCAGCAGCCAGCGGGGGGGCCCCGGGGAGCTGTTTTTT. This translates into CASSQRGGPGELFF.

The J gene is TRBJ2-7, the V gene TRBV7-9; D is unresolved. Trimming shortened V by 1 base and J by 1 base, and 11 bases separated the two germline ends. CDR1 and CDR2 from the germline V gene are SEHNR and FQNEAQ (reference sequence). The CDR3 spans 15 residues. In DNA form, the CDR3 reads TGTGCCAGCAGCTTAGTGGGTTGGAGATCCTACGAGCAGTACGTC. It encodes CASSLVGWRSYEQYV.